The 23 T cell receptor beta chains listed next were all sequenced from one sample in a study of T-cell reconstitution after alpha-beta-depleted transplantation in children. This sample's TCRbeta library carried unique molecular identifier barcodes. TCRdb used MiXCR to reprocess the PCR reads, holding one entry per CDR3 protein. The table lists fewer than 350,000 distinct CDR3 sequences, roughly 9.1% of them singletons. The sample was PBMCs, taken before TCRalphabeta/CD19-depleted stem cell transplant. The receptors here all came from a boy in the first two years of life with acute myeloid leukemia, due to receive a stem cell transplant.

The chain joins TRBV28 to TRBJ2-4; 12 positions agree with TRBD2. V gave up 6 bases and J gave up 1 base; unmatched junction bases: 1. CDR3 size: 15 residues. Germline loops: CDR1 MDHEN, CDR2 SYDVKM. CDR3 in amino acids: CASRGTSGAKNIQYF. The DNA of the CDR3 is TGTGCCAGCAGAGGGACTAGCGGGGCCAAAAACATTCAGTACTTC.

The chain employs TRBV7-3 and TRBJ2-1; 9 nucleotides line up with TRBD1. Germline lookup yields CDR1 SGHTA and CDR2 FQGTGA. The CDR3 is 13 amino acids. The V gene end was trimmed by 3 bases and the J gene end by 7 bases; junction bases not matched to a gene: 1. The CDR3 nucleotides are TGTGCCAGCAGCTTTGGGACAGGGAATGAGCAGTTCTTC. Residues: CASSFGTGNEQFF.

This clonotype was seen many times. The chain has TRBV18 and TRBJ2-1; 10 positions match TRBD1. The V gene's germline CDR1 is KGHSH and CDR2 LQKENI. The CDR3 loop spans 15 amino acids. Trimming at V came to 5 bases and at J to 6 bases, leaving 7 bases not matched to a gene. CDR3: CASSLTGQGLNEQFF. In DNA, the CDR3 is TGTGCCAGCTCATTGACGGGACAGGGGCTCAATGAGCAGTTCTTC.

This clonotype was counted between two and nine times. The rearrangement uses TRBV12-3 or TRBV12-4 and TRBJ2-4, with 7 positions matching TRBD2. This CDR3 has 14 amino acids. V shed 7 bases and J 7 bases; nucleotides not matched to a gene: 10. The CDR3: CASTPGGGLNIQYF. CDR3 in DNA: TGTGCCAGCACCCCGGGGGGAGGGCTTAACATTCAGTACTTC.

The rearrangement joins TRBV6-5 to TRBJ2-2, with 9 bases identical to TRBD2. Germline V gives CDR1 MNHEY, CDR2 SVGAGI. The V gene end was trimmed by 3 bases and the J gene end by 5 bases; junction bases not matched to a gene: 10. The CDR3 is 17 residues long. The CDR3 DNA is TGTGCCAGCAGTTATGACGAAGCGGGGGGATTTACCGGGGAGCTGTTTTTT. This sequence encodes CASSYDEAGGFTGELFF.

Only a few counts were recorded for this clonotype. The J gene is TRBJ2-1, the V gene TRBV12-3 or TRBV12-4; 14 nucleotides align to TRBD2. This CDR3 has 17 amino acids. Trimming at V came to 6 bases and at J to 4 bases, leaving 8 bases not matched to a gene. CDR3 bases: TGTGCCAGCAGAAAGACTAGCGGGGGGGCCGATTACAATGAGCAGTTCTTC. This translates into CASRKTSGGADYNEQFF.

The chain recombines TRBV5-1 with TRBJ2-3, with TRBD2 matching over 10 bases. Looked up from germline, CDR1 is SGHRS and CDR2 is YFSETQ. There are 15 residues in the CDR3. V gave up 4 bases and J gave up 0 bases; unmatched junction bases: 2. The CDR3 nucleotides read TGCGCCAGCAGCGCAGCGGGGGGGAGCACAGATACGCAGTATTTT. Residues: CASSAAGGSTDTQYF.

This clonotype was seen repeatedly, ten times or more. The V call is TRBV5-1, the J call TRBJ2-1; perhaps TRBD1 as D (6 bases). The V end lost 6 bases, the J end lost 6 bases, and 10 bases lay between the germline ends. This CDR3 region has 12 residues. Germline V gives CDR1 SGHRS, CDR2 YFSETQ. In nucleotides, the CDR3 is TGCGCCAGCAAGGGGGACATCAATGAGCAGTTCTTC. It is translated as CASKGDINEQFF.

In this sample, this clonotype turned up many times. This sequence joins TRBV5-1 and TRBJ2-2, with 9 bases fitting TRBD2. The CDR3 length is 16 residues. CDR1 is SGHRS and CDR2 is YFSETQ in the germline V gene. V was clipped by 2 bases and J by 2 bases; unmatched bases: 4. The CDR3 region is CASSFSGGSNTGELFF. The CDR3 nucleotides read TGCGCCAGCAGCTTTAGCGGGGGCTCTAACACCGGGGAGCTGTTTTTT. Full variable domain (remainder filled in from reference TRBV5-1 and TRBJ2-2): KAGVTQTPRYLIKTRGQQVTLSCSPISGHRSVSWYQQTPGQGLQFLFEYFSETQRNKGNFPGRFSGRQFSNSRSEMNVSTLELGDSALYLCASSFSGGSNTGELFFGEGSRLTVL.

This clonotype was counted ten times or more. The rearrangement uses TRBV29-1 and TRBJ2-4, with 7 bases matching TRBD2. V lost 4 bases to trimming and J lost 4 bases; unmatched junction nucleotides: 10. The germline gives CDR1 SQVTM, CDR2 ANQGSEA. The CDR3 runs 15 residues. CDR3 nucleotide sequence: TGCAGCGTTGTCCCCCTAGGTAGCGGGAAAAACATTCAGTACTTC. Its protein product is CSVVPLGSGKNIQYF.

This clonotype was seen many times. This chain uses TRBV15 with TRBJ2-5; D unresolved. Between the trimmed V and J ends, which lost 1 base and 1 base, there was a span of 4 bases. Germline values: CDR1 LNHNV, CDR2 YYDKDF (reference sequence). The CDR3 loop spans 13 amino acids. Here the CDR3 DNA reads TGTGCCACCAGCAGAGCCGGCCAAGAGACCCAGTACTTC. Its translation: CATSRAGQETQYF.

This clonotype was seen many times. This sequence joins TRBV20-1 and TRBJ2-7, with D tentatively TRBD1 (6 bases). CDR3 length equals 14 residues. Trimming removed 1 base from V and 1 base from J, with 11 bases in between. Germline V lookup: CDR1 DFQATT, CDR2 SNEGSKA (reference sequence). CDR3 sequence: CSARVRGQSYEQYF. The CDR3 nucleotides are TGCAGTGCTAGAGTTAGAGGACAGTCCTACGAGCAGTACTTC.

This rearrangement joins TRBV10-3 to TRBJ1-2; D ambiguous. The CDR3 runs 13 residues. Germline assignment: CDR1 ENHRY and CDR2 SYGVKD. V lost 5 bases and J 5 bases, leaving 12 bases between the germline ends. CDR3 sequence: CAISPGARYGYTF. CDR3 DNA sequence: TGTGCCATCAGTCCAGGAGCGCGTTATGGCTACACCTTC.

This clonotype was seen only a few times. V gene TRBV5-1 combines with J gene TRBJ2-4, with 12 bases identical to TRBD2. There are 17 residues in the CDR3. Germline trimming cut 2 bases from V and 7 bases from J; bases unmatched to any gene: 10. Germline CDR1 reads SGHRS; CDR2 reads YFSETQ. CDR3 region: CASSLGLAGGPRNIQYF. In nucleotides, the CDR3 is TGCGCCAGCAGCTTAGGCCTAGCGGGGGGGCCGAGGAACATTCAGTACTTC.

This clonotype appeared many times. The J gene is TRBJ2-1, the V gene TRBV7-2, with TRBD1 as a possible D gene (6 bases). The length of the CDR3 is 14 residues. V was trimmed by 7 bases and J by 4 bases, leaving 14 bases between them. CDR1 is SGHTA and CDR2 is FQGNSA in the germline V gene. The CDR3 region has the DNA TGTGCCAGCACCCATCGGACAGCTTACAATGAGCAGTTCTTC. Amino acids: CASTHRTAYNEQFF. The full variable domain, in which reference TRBV7-2 and TRBJ2-1 provide the parts outside the CDR3, is GAGVSQSPSNKVTEKGKDVELRCDPISGHTALYWYRQSLGQGLEFLIYFQGNSAPDKSGLPSDRFSAERTGGSVSTLTIQRTQQEDSAVYLCASTHRTAYNEQFFGPGTRLTVL.

The chain uses TRBV11-2 and TRBJ2-4; a weak D match, TRBD1 (6 bases). Trimming took 1 base from V and 6 from J, leaving 13 bases between them. Germline V lookup: CDR1 SGHAT, CDR2 FQNNGV. The CDR3 contains 15 residues. CDR3 nucleotides: TGTGCCAGCAGCTTAGCGGCACAGGGTGGAAACATTCAGTACTTC. It translates to CASSLAAQGGNIQYF.

This clonotype was counted a few times. The V and J genes are TRBV27 and TRBJ2-7; D ambiguous. The germline gives CDR1 MNHEY, CDR2 SMNVEV (reference sequence). CDR3 length equals 14 residues. Trimming took off 0 bases at V and 3 bases at J, with 9 bases between the two ends. This CDR3 reads CASSLSAGNYEQYF. As DNA, the CDR3 is TGTGCCAGCAGTTTATCGGCCGGAAACTACGAGCAGTACTTC.

This clonotype came up many times. J is TRBJ2-1 and V is TRBV24-1, with 10 nucleotides matching TRBD1. The CDR3 sequence is 19 residues long. Germline-derived CDR1 and CDR2 are KGHDR and SFDVKD. The V gene end was trimmed by 0 bases and the J gene end by 4 bases; junction bases not matched to a gene: 11. CDR3 sequence (DNA): TGTGCCACCAGTGATTTGACTCCCCGGGACAGGGGATTTTACAATGAGCAGTTCTTC. Translating gives CATSDLTPRDRGFYNEQFF.

This clonotype has ten or more counts. V is TRBV28 and J is TRBJ2-2, with TRBD1 as a possible D gene (6 bases). The CDR3 spans 20 residues. Per germline, CDR1 MDHEN and CDR2 SYDVKM. Trimming removed 3 bases from V and 4 bases from J, with 27 bases in between. The CDR3: CASSFRVPSPGARGTGELFF. The DNA of the CDR3 is TGTGCCAGCAGTTTTCGGGTTCCGTCCCCAGGGGCCCGTGGCACCGGGGAGCTGTTTTTT.

This clonotype was detected ten times or more. The V gene is TRBV7-2, the J gene TRBJ2-7; D unclear. V lost 5 bases to trimming and J lost 3 bases, with 11 bases between them. Germline-derived CDR1 and CDR2 are SGHTA and FQGNSA. CDR3 length: 13 amino acids. The CDR3 loop reads CASSLTVFYEQYF. CDR3 nucleotides: TGTGCCAGCAGCCTAACAGTATTCTACGAGCAGTACTTC.

The rearrangement uses TRBV11-2 and TRBJ2-1; 11 bases are a match to TRBD2. CDR3 length: 18 amino acids. The germline CDR1 and CDR2 sequences are SGHAT and FQNNGV. The ends lost 0 bases at V and 5 bases at J; junction bases unmatched: 9. The CDR3 reads CASSLDHPTSGVNNEQFF. The CDR3 DNA reads TGTGCCAGCAGCTTAGATCACCCGACTAGCGGGGTGAACAATGAGCAGTTCTTC.

This clonotype has ten or more counts. The chain couples TRBV12-3 or TRBV12-4 to TRBJ1-5; 7 nucleotides line up with TRBD1. CDR3 length: 17 residues. With V trimmed by 3 bases and J by 4 bases, 12 bases remained unmatched. CDR3: CASSFRQGRELNQPQHF. CDR3 DNA sequence: TGTGCCAGCAGTTTCCGACAGGGAAGGGAACTTAATCAGCCCCAGCATTTT.

This clonotype was picked up many times. The junction departs from germline at one end; a sequencing error may be responsible. V gene TRBV7-7 combines with J gene TRBJ2-3, with D unresolved. Germline CDR1 is SSHAT and CDR2 is FNYEAQ (reference sequence). This CDR3 region has 14 residues. The CDR3 reads CASSPHLDTDTQYF. The CDR3 bases are TGTGCTAGCAGCCCCCACTTGGACACAGATACGCAGTATTTT.